One T cell receptor (beta chain) is described in this entry. The antigen is not known. This sample was included in a study of TIL therapy for anti-PD-1-resistant metastatic lung cancer. The wider study: Progressing patients received lymphodepletion, expanded TIL infusion and IL-2. Regarding the study as a whole: Treatment-naive, never-smoker and oncogene-addicted patients were overrepresented in this highly selected cohort.

V lost 0 bases, J lost 8 bases, and 3 bases lay in between. The germline V gene encodes CDR1 SGHRS and CDR2 YFSETQ. The CDR3 has 11 residues. Time point indicated: pre-treatment sample, taken before nivolumab and TIL therapy. Sequencing used immunoSEQ v3. Sequenced by immunoSEQ multiplex PCR; TCRdb stores in-frame clones only, minus some. Counted here are 45,000 to 75,000 clones, 55% to 75% occurring once; the ten biggest clones make up less than 8%. The input for sequencing was blood, taken at baseline. J is TRBJ2-1 and V is TRBV5-1; D is unclear. The sequence was collected from a person aged 25-79 years with non-small cell lung cancer. The CDR3 coding sequence is TGCGCCAGCAGCTTGGTGGATGAGCAGTTCTTC. This translates into CASSLVDEQFF.